This T cell receptor beta chain was captured in a study of T-cell memory formation after mild COVID-19. This clonotype was counted between two and nine times. Its matching antigen is unknown. Findings and limits, study-wide: For contracting clones, CD4+ ones sat mainly in CM and EM, CD8+ in EMRA.

The CDR3 covers 15 residues. The ends lost 4 bases at V and 3 bases at J; junction bases unmatched: 8. Germline V lookup: CDR1 MNHEY, CDR2 SMNVEV (reference sequence). Constant-segment primers were used for 5'RACE, and the resulting TCR alpha and TCR beta cDNA libraries carried sample barcodes and UMIs. TCRdb analysed the 5' RACE reads with MiXCR anew, one entry per CDR3 protein. The sample holds some 130,000 distinct CDR3 sequences, around 25% seen once. This chain uses TRBV27 with TRBJ2-7, with 8 bases identical to TRBD2. The TCR sequence derives from an adult woman who had mild COVID-19 (a few samples of this study predate the infection). Cell type and time point are not known. The sample consisted of PBMCs or a T cell subset sorted from them (not recorded which). Here the CDR3 reads CASSYRFGTSYEQYF. CDR3 bases: TGTGCCAGCAGTTACCGATTCGGGACTAGCTACGAGCAGTACTTC.